These T cell receptor beta chains were read from a single sample in a study of cytomegalovirus exposure and HLA in healthy donors. The data were produced by immunoSEQ multiplex PCR, yet TCRdb's version contains in-frame clones alone and is incomplete. The sample holds 140,000 to 150,000 clones, about 82% seen once. The specimen was PBMCs. The receptors were gathered from a male donor in good health and CMV-seronegative. CDR3s include the opening cysteine and the closing phenylalanine or tryptophan. Fields, in order: V gene, J gene, clone size, D gene, CDR3 protein, CDR3 DNA. The D gene is left open where the match is weak. Size tells how often a clone was seen (once, few, many) or the class of an expanded clone, and some rows leave it out.

V: TRBV11-3
J: TRBJ2-7
size: .
D: .
CDR3: CASSPGLSYEQYF
DNA: TGTGCCAGCAGCCCCGGGTTATCCTACGAGCAGTACTTC

V: TRBV10-2
J: TRBJ2-1
size: .
D: TRBD2
CDR3: CASSEGAGGPGYNEQFF
DNA: TGCGCCAGCAGTGAGGGTGCGGGAGGGCCCGGCTACAATGAGCAGTTCTTC

V: TRBV27
J: TRBJ2-1
size: once
D: TRBD2
CDR3: CASSFSAGGLYNEQFF
DNA: TGTGCCAGCAGTTTCTCAGCGGGGGGTCTCTACAATGAGCAGTTCTTC

V: TRBV19
J: TRBJ1-1
size: once
D: .
CDR3: CASKLVTGVRAFF
DNA: TGTGCCAGTAAACTCGTGACAGGAGTTAGAGCTTTCTTT

V: TRBV5-1
J: TRBJ2-2
size: .
D: TRBD1
CDR3: CASSLVAGGLNTGELFF
DNA: TGCGCCAGCAGCTTGGTAGCAGGGGGCCTTAACACCGGGGAGCTGTTTTTT

V: TRBV5-1
J: TRBJ2-3
size: .
D: .
CDR3: CASSLGLGGAQYF
DNA: TGCGCCAGCAGCTTGGGACTGGGGGGTGCGCAGTATTTT

V: TRBV5-1
J: TRBJ2-1
size: once
D: TRBD2
CDR3: CASSFRGVGEQFF
DNA: TGCGCCAGCAGCTTTCGGGGGGTGGGCGAGCAGTTCTTC

V: TRBV11-2
J: TRBJ1-4
size: .
D: .
CDR3: CASSLFAGGEKLFF
DNA: TGTGCCAGCAGCTTATTCGCAGGCGGGGAAAAACTGTTTTTT

V: TRBV27
J: TRBJ2-7
size: .
D: TRBD2
CDR3: CASSRISFGTSGLITYEQYF
DNA: TGTGCCAGCAGCCGGATATCATTCGGGACTAGCGGACTAATTACTTACGAGCAGTACTTC

V: TRBV6-5
J: TRBJ1-1
size: .
D: .
CDR3: CASSYLTSQNTEAFF
DNA: TGTGCCAGCAGTTACTTGACATCTCAGAACACTGAAGCTTTCTTT

V: TRBV7-3
J: TRBJ2-7
size: .
D: .
CDR3: CASSPGKAGRNEQYF
DNA: TGTGCCAGCAGCCCGGGGAAAGCGGGTCGAAACGAGCAGTACTTC

V: TRBV9
J: TRBJ2-1
size: once
D: TRBD1
CDR3: CASSADGTGGWEEQFF
DNA: TGTGCCAGCAGCGCCGATGGGACAGGGGGCTGGGAAGAGCAGTTCTTC

V: TRBV28
J: TRBJ2-7
size: .
D: .
CDR3: CASSLTKQARLNYEQYF
DNA: TGTGCCAGCAGCCTTACAAAACAGGCTCGTCTTAACTACGAGCAGTACTTC

V: TRBV7-9
J: TRBJ2-7
size: .
D: .
CDR3: CASSLEGLSSYEQYF
DNA: TGTGCCAGCAGCTTAGAGGGGCTGAGCTCCTACGAGCAGTACTTC

V: TRBV7-9
J: TRBJ1-1
size: once
D: .
CDR3: CASSAEGALNTEAFF
DNA: TGTGCCAGCAGCGCAGAAGGGGCCCTCAACACTGAAGCTTTCTTT

V: TRBV10-3
J: TRBJ1-6
size: once
D: .
CDR3: CAIRSTNSPLHF
DNA: TGTGCCATCAGGAGCACTAATTCACCCCTCCACTTT

V: TRBV6-5
J: TRBJ1-1
size: .
D: .
CDR3: CASSFEGMNTEAFF
DNA: TGTGCCAGCAGTTTTGAGGGAATGAACACTGAAGCTTTCTTT

V: TRBV10-3
J: TRBJ2-3
size: .
D: TRBD2
CDR3: CAINRASGGSTDTQYF
DNA: TGTGCCATCAATCGCGCTAGCGGGGGTAGCACAGATACGCAGTATTTT

V: TRBV7-9
J: TRBJ2-3
size: .
D: TRBD1
CDR3: CASSRQGAVADTQYF
DNA: TGTGCCAGCAGCCGACAGGGAGCGGTGGCAGATACGCAGTATTTT

V: TRBV18
J: TRBJ2-5
size: .
D: .
CDR3: CASSPPAGPLTQYF
DNA: TGTGCCAGCTCACCACCGGCAGGGCCGTTGACCCAGTACTTC

V: TRBV28
J: TRBJ2-7
size: .
D: TRBD1
CDR3: CASSKTDRVWSYEQYF
DNA: TGTGCCAGCAGTAAGACTGACAGGGTTTGGAGCTACGAGCAGTACTTC

V: TRBV10-3
J: TRBJ1-5
size: .
D: .
CDR3: CAISESEQVNQPQHF
DNA: TGTGCCATCAGTGAGTCGGAACAGGTCAATCAGCCCCAGCATTTT

V: TRBV28
J: TRBJ1-2
size: .
D: TRBD1
CDR3: CASSPLPRTGGYGYTF
DNA: TGTGCCAGCAGTCCCCTTCCCCGGACAGGCGGATATGGCTACACCTTC

V: TRBV7-9
J: TRBJ1-2
size: .
D: .
CDR3: CASSGAANYGYTF
DNA: TGTGCCAGCAGCGGGGCCGCTAACTATGGCTACACCTTC

V: TRBV28
J: TRBJ2-7
size: .
D: .
CDR3: CASRRGADSYEQYF
DNA: TGTGCCAGCAGACGGGGGGCTGACTCCTACGAGCAGTACTTC

V: TRBV5-1
J: TRBJ2-7
size: .
D: TRBD1
CDR3: CASSEQGQALLSYEQYF
DNA: TGCGCCAGCAGCGAACAAGGACAGGCGCTCCTTTCCTACGAGCAGTACTTC

V: TRBV7-9
J: TRBJ2-3
size: .
D: TRBD1
CDR3: CASSNENRGPFAQADTQYF
DNA: TGTGCCAGCAGCAACGAAAACAGGGGGCCCTTTGCACAAGCAGATACGCAGTATTTT

V: TRBV7-9
J: TRBJ2-5
size: once
D: TRBD2
CDR3: CASSPRTSGRFGETQYF
DNA: TGTGCCAGCAGCCCTAGGACTAGCGGGAGATTCGGGGAGACCCAGTACTTC

V: TRBV19
J: TRBJ1-2
size: few
D: .
CDR3: CASSIDGLAYYGYTF
DNA: TGTGCCAGTAGTATAGATGGTCTGGCATACTATGGCTACACCTTC

V: TRBV5-4
J: TRBJ2-5
size: .
D: .
CDR3: CASSSLGPEAETQYF
DNA: TGTGCCAGCAGCTCCCTAGGACCGGAGGCAGAGACCCAGTACTTC

V: TRBV19
J: TRBJ2-7
size: few
D: .
CDR3: CASSLGTAYEQYF
DNA: TGTGCCAGTAGTCTCGGTACTGCCTACGAGCAGTACTTC

V: TRBV19
J: TRBJ2-1
size: .
D: TRBD2
CDR3: CASSATAGLDEQFF
DNA: TGTGCCAGTAGTGCCACAGCGGGATTGGATGAGCAGTTCTTC

V: TRBV6-5
J: TRBJ1-1
size: .
D: TRBD1
CDR3: CASSSGGGTEAFF
DNA: TGTGCCAGCAGTTCAGGGGGAGGCACTGAAGCTTTCTTT

V: TRBV6-1
J: TRBJ1-4
size: once
D: .
CDR3: CATLLEGSEKLFF
DNA: TGTGCCACCCTACTCGAAGGGAGTGAAAAACTGTTTTTT

V: TRBV18
J: TRBJ1-5
size: .
D: .
CDR3: CASSPLPITLNSNQPQHF
DNA: TGTGCCAGCTCACCACTACCTATTACCCTTAATAGCAATCAGCCCCAGCATTTT

V: TRBV4-2
J: TRBJ1-3
size: .
D: TRBD1
CDR3: CASSQEGTGLHTIYF
DNA: TGTGCCAGCAGCCAAGAAGGGACAGGGCTCCACACCATATATTTT

V: TRBV9
J: TRBJ2-3
size: .
D: .
CDR3: CASSVRGTSTDTQYF
DNA: TGTGCCAGCAGCGTCCGAGGAACTAGCACAGATACGCAGTATTTT

V: TRBV28
J: TRBJ2-7
size: .
D: .
CDR3: CASISGVGSYEQYF
DNA: TGTGCCAGCATTTCAGGGGTAGGCTCCTACGAGCAGTACTTC

V: TRBV27
J: TRBJ2-7
size: .
D: .
CDR3: CASSLYSGYEQYF
DNA: TGTGCCAGCAGTTTATATTCAGGGTACGAGCAGTACTTC

V: TRBV6-1
J: TRBJ1-2
size: .
D: .
CDR3: CAGLTRNYGYTF
DNA: TGTGCCGGGCTGACACGGAACTATGGCTACACCTTC

V: TRBV7-3
J: TRBJ1-2
size: .
D: TRBD1
CDR3: CASSSQTQGDYGYTF
DNA: TGTGCCAGCAGCTCCCAGACTCAGGGGGACTATGGCTACACCTTC

V: TRBV11-3
J: TRBJ2-1
size: .
D: TRBD2
CDR3: CASSPRLAGGRKFF
DNA: TGTGCCAGCAGCCCCAGATTGGCGGGGGGGCGAAAGTTCTTC

V: TRBV29-1
J: TRBJ1-2
size: .
D: .
CDR3: CSVQERNYGYTF
DNA: TGCAGCGTTCAAGAGAGGAACTATGGCTACACCTTC

V: TRBV6-5
J: TRBJ2-7
size: .
D: TRBD2
CDR3: CASSLTSGLLQQYF
DNA: TGTGCCAGCAGTCTAACTAGCGGGCTTTTGCAGCAGTACTTC

V: TRBV5-1
J: TRBJ1-2
size: .
D: .
CDR3: CASSLAAGDGYTF
DNA: TGCGCCAGCAGCTTGGCGGCAGGGGATGGCTACACCTTC

V: TRBV6-5
J: TRBJ2-1
size: .
D: .
CDR3: CASTPDSTYNEQFF
DNA: TGTGCCAGCACCCCGGACAGTACCTACAATGAGCAGTTCTTC

V: TRBV7-9
J: TRBJ2-1
size: .
D: .
CDR3: CSSSPQDNEQFF
DNA: TGTTCCAGCAGCCCCCAGGACAATGAGCAGTTCTTC

V: TRBV5-1
J: TRBJ1-6
size: once
D: TRBD1
CDR3: CASRQGDGSPLHF
DNA: TGCGCCAGCCGACAGGGGGACGGGTCACCCCTCCACTTT

V: TRBV5-1
J: TRBJ2-3
size: .
D: .
CDR3: CASSSRPLPDTQYF
DNA: TGCGCCAGCAGCTCCAGGCCCCTGCCAGATACGCAGTATTTT

V: TRBV6-1
J: TRBJ1-2
size: once
D: .
CDR3: CASSSSVVYGYTF
DNA: TGTGCCAGCAGCTCCAGCGTCGTCTATGGCTACACCTTC